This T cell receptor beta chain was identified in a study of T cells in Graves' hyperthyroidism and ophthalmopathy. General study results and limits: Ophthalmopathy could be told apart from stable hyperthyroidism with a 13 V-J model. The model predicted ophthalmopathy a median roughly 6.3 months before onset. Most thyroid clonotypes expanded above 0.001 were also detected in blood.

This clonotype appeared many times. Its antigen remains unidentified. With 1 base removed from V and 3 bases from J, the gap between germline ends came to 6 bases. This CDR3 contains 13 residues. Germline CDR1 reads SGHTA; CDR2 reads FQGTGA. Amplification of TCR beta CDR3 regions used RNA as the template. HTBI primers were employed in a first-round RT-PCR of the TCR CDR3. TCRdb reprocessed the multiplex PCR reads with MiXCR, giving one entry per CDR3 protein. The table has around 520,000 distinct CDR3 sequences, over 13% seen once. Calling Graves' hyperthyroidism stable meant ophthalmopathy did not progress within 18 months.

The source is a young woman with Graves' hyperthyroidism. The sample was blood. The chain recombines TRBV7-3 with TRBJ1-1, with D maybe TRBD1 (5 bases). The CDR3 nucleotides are TGTGCCAGCAGCTTAATGGGGGACACTGAAGCTTTCTTT. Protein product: CASSLMGDTEAFF.